This T cell receptor beta chain was observed in a study of PD-L1 blockade in urothelial cancer. There are 14 residues in the CDR3. V lost 5 bases and J lost 2, with 10 bases in between. CDR1 is SGHVS, CDR2 FNYEAQ, per germline. Clones were read by immunoSEQ multiplex PCR, and TCRdb kept only the in-frame ones, dropping some. This table holds approximately 100,000 clones, roughly nine tenths found once. The TCR originated in a woman older than 75 with urothelial cancer. This chain connects TRBV7-6 to TRBJ1-5, with D possibly being TRBD1 (6 bases). The starting material was PBMCs, obtained around atezolizumab (anti-PD-L1) treatment. CDR3 bases: TGTGCCAGCAGCGCAGGGGCCGGCAATCAGCCCCAGCATTTT. This translates into CASSAGAGNQPQHF.